This note documents a single T cell receptor (beta chain) sequence. The table came from immunoSEQ multiplex PCR; TCRdb's copy has only in-frame clones and leaves some out. Among a few hundred thousand clones listed, around 90% were seen once. Enrolled during active infection, Seattle patients were then followed longitudinally. The data originate from a study of blood T cell repertoires in COVID-19. Study context: Samples of COVID-19 (acute and convalescent) were obtained from the United States, Italy and Spain. Sample material is recorded as cDNA or gDNA derived from T cells, B-cell-depleted T cells, or PBMCs.

The CDR3 loop spans 15 amino acids. The germline V gene has CDR1 ENHRY and CDR2 SYGVKD. After removal of 6 bases from V and 4 bases from J, the junction contained 12 bases not matched to a gene. The chain couples TRBV10-3 to TRBJ2-7; 7 bases match TRBD2. The sample consisted of peripheral blood. This sequence originates from a woman aged 45-65 years with COVID-19, enrolled during active disease. DNA for the CDR3: TGTGCCATCAGGGCCCTAGCGGAGACAAAGTACGAGCAGTACTTC. Translating gives CAIRALAETKYEQYF.